These 22 T cell receptor beta chains were all obtained from the same sample, sequenced in a study of blood T cell repertoires in COVID-19. Method: immunoSEQ multiplex PCR; TCRdb's copy keeps in-frame clones and lacks some. Of 400,000 or so clones in the sample, about 90% were seen once. The sample taken for sequencing was peripheral blood. All receptors come from a man younger than 30 with COVID-19, enrolled during active disease.

This rearrangement joins TRBV3-1 (or the pseudogene TRBV3-2) to TRBJ2-5; 14 nucleotides align to TRBD2. The germline V gene has CDR1 LGHDT and CDR2 YNNKEL (reference sequence). The CDR3 spans 16 residues. Unmatched junction bases numbered 7, after V lost 6 bases and J lost 4 bases. CDR3 DNA: TGTGCCAGCAGTCCCCGACTAGCGGGGGGGGTAGAGACCCAGTACTTC. Residues: CASSPRLAGGVETQYF.

This rearrangement joins TRBV5-1 to TRBJ2-1; perhaps TRBD2 as D (6 bases). The CDR3 runs to 15 residues. Trimming shortened V by 0 bases and J by 6 bases, and 13 bases separated the two germline ends. Germline-derived CDR1 and CDR2 are SGHRS and YFSETQ. CDR3 in DNA: TGCGCCAGCAGCTTGGGCTTCGGGAGTGTCAATGAGCAGTTCTTC. It is translated as CASSLGFGSVNEQFF.

The chain carries TRBV7-8 and TRBJ2-1, with D tentatively TRBD2 (6 bases). V was pared by 4 bases and J by 8 bases, with 18 bases between. The CDR3 loop spans 15 amino acids. Germline loops: CDR1 SGHVS, CDR2 FQNEAQ. CDR3 bases: TGTGCCAGCAGCTCTTCGGGGATGCGGGGTTATGAGCAGTTCTTC. This sequence encodes CASSSSGMRGYEQFF.

This clone was picked up one time. This chain connects TRBV3-1 (or the pseudogene TRBV3-2) to TRBJ2-1; maybe TRBD1 (7 bases). V was clipped by 0 bases and J by 8 bases, with 14 bases between them. CDR1 is LGHDT, CDR2 YNNKEL, per germline (reference sequence). The CDR3 is 15 residues long. CDR3 sequence (DNA): TGTGCCAGCAGCCAAGAGAAGGAGGGGGCGGATGAGCAGTTCTTC. Its protein is CASSQEKEGADEQFF.

The rearrangement links TRBV6-6 to TRBJ2-7, with 9 bases lining up with TRBD2. The CDR3 is 14 amino acids. V trimming: 4 bases; J trimming: 0 bases; junction bases outside the gene matches: 1. The germline V gene has CDR1 MNHNY and CDR2 SVGAGI (reference sequence). CDR3 sequence reads: CASSFSGGSYEQYF. The CDR3 region has the DNA TGTGCCAGCAGTTTTAGCGGGGGCTCCTACGAGCAGTACTTC.

As regards this clone: The sample holds other DNA sequences that translate to the same CDR3. The rearrangement links TRBV11-3 to TRBJ2-7; D possibly corresponds to TRBD2 (5 bases). Trimming cost V 5 bases and J 7 bases, with 9 bases left between them. This CDR3 comprises 11 residues. The germline CDR1 and CDR2 sequences are SGHNT and YENEEA. CDR3 residues: CASSLAKEQYF. CDR3 bases: TGTGCCAGCAGCCTAGCAAAAGAGCAGTACTTC.

This CDR3 is CAWSDEREGANYGYTF. The CDR3 nucleotides are TGTGCCTGGAGTGACGAACGGGAGGGGGCTAACTATGGCTACACCTTC. The chain links TRBV30 to TRBJ1-2; possibly TRBD1 for D (6 bases). This CDR3 has 16 amino acids. V lost 1 base to trimming and J lost 0 bases, with 15 bases between them. Germline CDR1 is GTSNPN and CDR2 is SVGIG (reference sequence). Combining the CDR3 with reference TRBV30 and TRBJ1-2 gives the whole variable domain SQTIHQWPATLVQPVGSPLSLECTVEGTSNPNLYWYRQAAGRGLQLLFYSVGIGQISSEVPQNLSASRPQDRQFILSSKKLLLSDSGFYLCAWSDEREGANYGYTFGSGTRLTVV.

J is TRBJ1-2 and V is TRBV11-3; the D gene is possibly TRBD1 (5 bases). Trimming removed 5 bases at V and 4 bases at J, with 29 bases between. The germline gives CDR1 SGHNT, CDR2 YENEEA. The CDR3 runs to 19 residues. The CDR3 sequence: CASSPIPLPPAGQLYGYTF. CDR3 DNA: TGTGCCAGCAGCCCTATACCCCTTCCCCCTGCAGGGCAACTCTATGGCTACACCTTC.

This chain connects TRBV4-2 to TRBJ2-7; no clear D gene. The V and J ends lost 4 bases and 6 bases respectively, with 16 bases between them. CDR3 length equals 14 residues. Germline CDR1 is LGHNA and CDR2 is YNFKEQ. The CDR3 spells CASSRPTERAEQYF. CDR3 in DNA: TGTGCCAGCAGCCGCCCGACTGAGCGCGCCGAGCAGTACTTC.

The chain joins TRBV28 to TRBJ2-3; maybe TRBD1 (6 bases). The CDR3 extends over 13 amino acids. The V gene lost 2 bases and the J gene lost 13 bases, with 16 bases spanning the gap. Germline CDR1 MDHEN, CDR2 SYDVKM. CDR3 bases: TGTGCCAGCAGTTTAATGCCGACAGGCAAGGAGTATTTT. This codes for CASSLMPTGKEYF.

This chain links TRBV5-4 with TRBJ2-1, with D tentatively TRBD1 (7 bases). Germline CDR1 SGHNT, CDR2 YYREEE (reference sequence). This CDR3 contains 15 residues. Trimming left V 4 bases short and J 5 bases short, with 16 bases between. CDR3 in DNA: TGTGCCAGCAGCGGCGGGACAGCCCAGAACAATGAGCAGTTCTTC. It yields the protein CASSGGTAQNNEQFF.

The J gene is TRBJ2-3, the V gene TRBV24-1, with 10 bases lining up with TRBD2. In germline, CDR1 is KGHDR, CDR2 SFDVKD. The CDR3 extends over 15 amino acids. Trimming removed 7 bases from V and 1 base from J; junction bases left unmatched: 4. This chain's CDR3 is CATRIGTSGTDTQYF. CDR3 DNA: TGTGCCACCAGAATTGGGACTAGCGGCACAGATACGCAGTATTTT.

Comments on this clone: Additional DNA sequences in this sample encode the identical CDR3. The chain joins TRBV12-3 or TRBV12-4 to TRBJ2-4, with unresolved D. The CDR3 spans 12 residues. Between the trimmed V and J ends, which lost 8 bases and 0 bases, there was a span of 5 bases. The CDR3, as DNA: TGTGCCAGCTCCCTAGCCAAAAACATTCAGTACTTC. Amino acid sequence: CASSLAKNIQYF.

V and J are TRBV19 and TRBJ2-1; 11 positions match TRBD2. V was pared by 3 bases and J by 11 bases, with 6 bases of the junction left unmatched. CDR1 and CDR2 from the germline V gene are LNHDA and SQIVND (reference sequence). CDR3 length: 14 residues. CDR3 sequence reads: CASSMGTSGMKQFF. The CDR3 coding sequence is TGTGCCAGTAGTATGGGGACTAGCGGAATGAAGCAGTTCTTC.

The V gene is TRBV7-9, the J gene TRBJ2-1, with 8 bases aligning to TRBD2. The CDR3 contains 15 residues. Trimming cost V 4 bases and J 8 bases; bases outside gene matches: 10. CDR1 SEHNR and CDR2 FQNEAQ come from the germline V gene (reference sequence). DNA of the CDR3: TGTGCCAGCAGCTCCCAAGGACTAGCCGGCGATGAGCAGTTCTTC. Translated, it gives CASSSQGLAGDEQFF.

The chain combines TRBV19 with TRBJ1-1, with unresolved D. Trimming stripped 1 base from V and 2 bases from J, with 11 bases between. Germline V gene sequence: CDR1 LNHDA, CDR2 SQIVND (reference sequence). This CDR3 has 15 residues. CDR3 sequence (DNA): TGTGCCAGTAGTATAGTGGAATGGGCCAACACTGAAGCTTTCTTT. Protein product: CASSIVEWANTEAFF.

With respect to this clone: The same CDR3 is also encoded by other DNA sequences in this sample. This rearrangement joins TRBV5-4 to TRBJ2-3; 11 nucleotides agree with TRBD2. Germline-derived CDR1 and CDR2 are SGHNT and YYREEE (reference sequence). J was trimmed by 2 bases and V by 1 base; bases with no gene match: 6. The CDR3 is made up of 17 amino acids. The CDR3 protein is CASSLRLAGGNTDTQYF. CDR3 DNA: TGTGCCAGCAGCTTGAGGCTAGCGGGGGGCAACACAGATACGCAGTATTTT.

In its sample, this clone was seen a few times. The chain recombines TRBV19 with TRBJ2-3, with a tentative D call TRBD1 (6 bases). V lost 4 bases and J lost 4, with 9 bases in between. The CDR3 contains 13 residues. Germline loops: CDR1 LNHDA, CDR2 SQIVND (reference sequence). The CDR3 DNA is TGTGCCAGTAGTAAAACAGGGTCAGATACGCAGTATTTT. Amino acid sequence: CASSKTGSDTQYF.

This clone showed up just a few times. The rearrangement joins TRBV19 to TRBJ2-7; 9 bases match TRBD1. Germline assignment: CDR1 LNHDA and CDR2 SQIVND (reference sequence). The trim removed 3 bases at V and 3 bases at J, leaving 3 bases unmatched. The CDR3 extends over 14 amino acids. Here the CDR3 DNA reads TGTGCCAGTAGTATCGGGACAGGGCACTACGAGCAGTACTTC. Its protein product is CASSIGTGHYEQYF.

The chain is built from TRBV5-5 and TRBJ2-3; TRBD2 matches at 9 bases. Trimming took 7 bases from V and 4 from J; bases not matched to a gene: 7. CDR3 length: 14 residues. The germline CDR1 and CDR2 sequences are SGHKS and YYEKEE (reference sequence). The DNA of the CDR3 is TGTGCCAGCGGACGGGTAGCGGGAGCAGATACGCAGTATTTT. Amino acid sequence: CASGRVAGADTQYF.

V is TRBV5-1 and J is TRBJ1-2; D is unclear. The V end was cut by 0 bases, the J end by 4 bases, with 16 bases between. CDR1 SGHRS and CDR2 YFSETQ come from the germline V gene. This CDR3 region has 16 residues. The CDR3 bases are TGCGCCAGCAGCTTGGTTGGCAGCGGAAAGAGCTATGGCTACACCTTC. Translating it yields CASSLVGSGKSYGYTF.

J is TRBJ2-7 and V is TRBV28, with D perhaps matching TRBD2 (6 bases). Trimming left V 4 bases short and J 3 bases short, with 13 bases between. CDR1 MDHEN and CDR2 SYDVKM come from the germline V gene. The CDR3 sequence is 14 residues long. DNA for the CDR3: TGTGCCAGCAGTTACCGGGACTTACTCTACGAGCAGTACTTC. This sequence encodes CASSYRDLLYEQYF.